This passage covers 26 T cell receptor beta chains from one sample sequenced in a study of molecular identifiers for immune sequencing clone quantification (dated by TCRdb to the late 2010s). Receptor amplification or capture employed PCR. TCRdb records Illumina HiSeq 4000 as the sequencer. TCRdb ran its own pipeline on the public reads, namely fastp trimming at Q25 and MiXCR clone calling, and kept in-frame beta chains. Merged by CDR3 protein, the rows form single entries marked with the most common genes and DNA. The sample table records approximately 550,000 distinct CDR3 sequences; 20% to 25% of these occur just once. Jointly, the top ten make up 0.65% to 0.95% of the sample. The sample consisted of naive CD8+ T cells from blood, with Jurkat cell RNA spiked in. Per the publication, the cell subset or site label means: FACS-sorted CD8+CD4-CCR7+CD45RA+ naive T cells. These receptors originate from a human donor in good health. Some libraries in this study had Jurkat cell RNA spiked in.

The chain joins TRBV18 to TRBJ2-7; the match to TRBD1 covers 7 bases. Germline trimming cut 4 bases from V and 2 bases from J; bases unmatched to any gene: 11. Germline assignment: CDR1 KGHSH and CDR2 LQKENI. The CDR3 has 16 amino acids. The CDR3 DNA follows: TGTGCCAGCTCACTGTCCGACAGGGCGAGAACCTACGAGCAGTACTTC. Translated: CASSLSDRARTYEQYF.

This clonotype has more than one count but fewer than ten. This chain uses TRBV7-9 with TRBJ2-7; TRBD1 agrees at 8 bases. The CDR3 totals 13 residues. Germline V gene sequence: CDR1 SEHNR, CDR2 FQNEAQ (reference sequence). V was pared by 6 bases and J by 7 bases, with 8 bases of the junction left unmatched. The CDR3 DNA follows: TGTGCCAGCAGGGACTCGACAGGGGTTGAGCAGTACTTC. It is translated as CASRDSTGVEQYF.

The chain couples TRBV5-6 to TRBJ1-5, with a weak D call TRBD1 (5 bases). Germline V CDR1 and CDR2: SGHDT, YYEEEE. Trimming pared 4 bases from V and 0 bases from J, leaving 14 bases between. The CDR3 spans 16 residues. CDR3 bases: TGTGCCAGCAGCCCCCGGGACGCTCATAGCAATCAGCCCCAGCATTTT. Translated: CASSPRDAHSNQPQHF.

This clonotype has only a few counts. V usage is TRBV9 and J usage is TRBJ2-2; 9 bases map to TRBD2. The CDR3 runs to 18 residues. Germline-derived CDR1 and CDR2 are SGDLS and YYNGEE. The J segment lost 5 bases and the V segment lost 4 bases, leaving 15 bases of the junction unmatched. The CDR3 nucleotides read TGTGCCAGCAGCAACCACCCCGCAGCGGGGGGCTTAACCGGGGAGCTGTTTTTT. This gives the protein CASSNHPAAGGLTGELFF.

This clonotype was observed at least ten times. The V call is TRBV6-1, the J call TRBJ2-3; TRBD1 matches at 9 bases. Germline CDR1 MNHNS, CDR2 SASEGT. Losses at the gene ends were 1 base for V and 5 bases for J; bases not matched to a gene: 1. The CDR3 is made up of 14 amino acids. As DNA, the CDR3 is TGTGCCAGCAGTGAAGGGACAGGGGAAGATACGCAGTATTTT. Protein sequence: CASSEGTGEDTQYF.

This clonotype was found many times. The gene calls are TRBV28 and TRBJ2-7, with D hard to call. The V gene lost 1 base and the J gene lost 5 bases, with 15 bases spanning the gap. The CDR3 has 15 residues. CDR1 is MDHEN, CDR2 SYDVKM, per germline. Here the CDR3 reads CASSLSRAVSHEQYF. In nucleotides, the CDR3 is TGTGCCAGCAGTTTATCAAGGGCCGTCTCTCACGAGCAGTACTTC.

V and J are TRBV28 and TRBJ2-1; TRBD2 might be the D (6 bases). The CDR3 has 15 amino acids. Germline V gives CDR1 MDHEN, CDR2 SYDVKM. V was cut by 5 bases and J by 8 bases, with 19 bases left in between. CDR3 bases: TGTGCCAGCAGTGCGGACGGGCGGGGTTTAGATGAGCAGTTCTTC. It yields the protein CASSADGRGLDEQFF. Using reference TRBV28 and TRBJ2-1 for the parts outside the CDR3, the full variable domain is DVKVTQSSRYLVKRTGEKVFLECVQDMDHENMFWYRQDPGLGLRLIYFSYDVKMKEKGDIPEGYSVSREKKERFSLILESASTNQTSMYLCASSADGRGLDEQFFGPGTRLTVL.

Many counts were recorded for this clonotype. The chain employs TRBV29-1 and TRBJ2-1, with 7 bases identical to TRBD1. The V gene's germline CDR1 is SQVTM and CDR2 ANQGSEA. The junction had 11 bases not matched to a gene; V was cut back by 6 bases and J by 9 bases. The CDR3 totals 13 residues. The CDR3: CSVGKTGLGEQFF. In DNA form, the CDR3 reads TGCAGCGTGGGTAAGACAGGGTTAGGTGAGCAGTTCTTC.

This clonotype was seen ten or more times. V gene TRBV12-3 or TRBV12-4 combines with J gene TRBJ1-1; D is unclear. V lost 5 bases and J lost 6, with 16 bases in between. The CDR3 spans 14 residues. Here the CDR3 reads CASSPALQSPEAFF. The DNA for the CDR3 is TGTGCCAGCAGTCCGGCACTCCAGAGTCCTGAAGCTTTCTTT.

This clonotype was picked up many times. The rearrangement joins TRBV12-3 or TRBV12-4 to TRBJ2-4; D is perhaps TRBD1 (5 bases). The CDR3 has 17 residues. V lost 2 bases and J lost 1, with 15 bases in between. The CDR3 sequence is CASSLLGPTGAKNIQYF. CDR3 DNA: TGTGCCAGCAGTTTACTTGGGCCAACAGGTGCCAAAAACATTCAGTACTTC.

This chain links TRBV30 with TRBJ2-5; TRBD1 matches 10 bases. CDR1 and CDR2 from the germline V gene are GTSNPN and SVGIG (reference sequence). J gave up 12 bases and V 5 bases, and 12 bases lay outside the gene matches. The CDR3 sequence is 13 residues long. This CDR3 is CAWVGTGVGKKYF. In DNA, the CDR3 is TGTGCCTGGGTCGGGACAGGGGTAGGGAAAAAGTACTTC.

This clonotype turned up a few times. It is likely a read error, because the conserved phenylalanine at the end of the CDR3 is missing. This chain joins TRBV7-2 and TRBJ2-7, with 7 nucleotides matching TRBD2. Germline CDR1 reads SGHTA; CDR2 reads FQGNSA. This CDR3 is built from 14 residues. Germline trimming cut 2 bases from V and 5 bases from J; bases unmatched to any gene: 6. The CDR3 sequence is CASSLFAGEDEQYS. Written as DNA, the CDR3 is TGTGCCAGCAGCTTATTTGCGGGGGAAGACGAGCAGTACTCC.

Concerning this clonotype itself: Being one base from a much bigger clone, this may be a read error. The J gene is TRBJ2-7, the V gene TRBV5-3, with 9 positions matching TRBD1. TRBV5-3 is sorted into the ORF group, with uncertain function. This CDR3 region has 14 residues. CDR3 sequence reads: CASSLWDRVHEQHF. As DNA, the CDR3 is TGTGCCAGCAGCTTGTGGGACAGGGTCCACGAGCAGCACTTC.

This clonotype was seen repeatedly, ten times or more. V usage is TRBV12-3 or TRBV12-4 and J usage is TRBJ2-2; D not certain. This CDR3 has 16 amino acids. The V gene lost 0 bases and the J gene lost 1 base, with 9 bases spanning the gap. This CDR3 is CASSLAWTKNTGELFF. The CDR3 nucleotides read TGTGCCAGCAGTTTAGCGTGGACCAAGAACACCGGGGAGCTGTTTTTT.

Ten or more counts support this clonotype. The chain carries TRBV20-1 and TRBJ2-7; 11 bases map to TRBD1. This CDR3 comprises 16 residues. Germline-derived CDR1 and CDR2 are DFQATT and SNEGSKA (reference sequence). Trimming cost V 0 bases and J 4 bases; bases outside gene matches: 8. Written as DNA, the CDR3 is TGCAGTGCTAGAGAACAGGGACAGGGGGTGAGGTACGAGCAGTACTTC. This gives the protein CSAREQGQGVRYEQYF.

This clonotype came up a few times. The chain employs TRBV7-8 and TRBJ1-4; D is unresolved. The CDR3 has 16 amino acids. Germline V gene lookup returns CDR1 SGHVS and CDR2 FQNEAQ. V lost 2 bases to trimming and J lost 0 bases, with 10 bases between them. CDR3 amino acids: CASSLRASPTNEKLFF. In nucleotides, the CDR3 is TGTGCCAGCAGCTTACGGGCCTCACCAACTAATGAAAAACTGTTTTTT.

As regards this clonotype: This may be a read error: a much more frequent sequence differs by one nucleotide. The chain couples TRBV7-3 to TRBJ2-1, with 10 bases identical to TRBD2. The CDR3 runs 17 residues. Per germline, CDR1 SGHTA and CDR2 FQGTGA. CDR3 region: CASSFMPGTSEYNEQSF. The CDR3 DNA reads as TGTGCCAGCAGCTTTATGCCCGGGACTAGCGAATACAATGAGCAGTCCTTC.

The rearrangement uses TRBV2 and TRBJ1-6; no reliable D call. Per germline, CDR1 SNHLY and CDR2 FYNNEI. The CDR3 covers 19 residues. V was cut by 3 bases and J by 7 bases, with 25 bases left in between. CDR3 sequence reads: CASSDQTGANLWGNSPLHF. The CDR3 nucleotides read TGTGCCAGCAGTGATCAGACGGGCGCAAACCTTTGGGGAAATTCACCCCTCCACTTT.

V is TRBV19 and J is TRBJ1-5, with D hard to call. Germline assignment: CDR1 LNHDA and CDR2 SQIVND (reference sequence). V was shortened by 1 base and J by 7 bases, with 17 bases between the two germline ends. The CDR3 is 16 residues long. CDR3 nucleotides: TGTGCCAGTAGTATAGGAGGCATACGATTGGGGCAGCCCCAGCATTTT. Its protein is CASSIGGIRLGQPQHF.

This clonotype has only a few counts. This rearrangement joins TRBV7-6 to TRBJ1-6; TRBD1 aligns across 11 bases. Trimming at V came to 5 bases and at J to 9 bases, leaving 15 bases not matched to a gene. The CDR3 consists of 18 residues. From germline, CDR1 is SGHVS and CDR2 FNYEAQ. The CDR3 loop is CASSNPRDRGTLGSPLHF. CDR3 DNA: TGTGCCAGCAGCAACCCCCGGGACAGGGGGACGTTGGGTTCACCCCTCCACTTT.

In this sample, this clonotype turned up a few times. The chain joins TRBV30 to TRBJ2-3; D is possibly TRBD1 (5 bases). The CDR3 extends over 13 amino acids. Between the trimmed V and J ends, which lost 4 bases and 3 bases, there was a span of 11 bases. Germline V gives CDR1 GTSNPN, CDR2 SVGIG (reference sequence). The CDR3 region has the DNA TGTGCCTGGACTAGGGGCAGGACAGATACGCAGTATTTT. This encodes CAWTRGRTDTQYF.

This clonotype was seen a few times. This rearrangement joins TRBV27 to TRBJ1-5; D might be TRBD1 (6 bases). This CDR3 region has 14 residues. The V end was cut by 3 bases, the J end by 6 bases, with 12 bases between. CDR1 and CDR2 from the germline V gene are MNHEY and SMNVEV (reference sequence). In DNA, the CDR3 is TGTGCCAGCAGTTTCGGCAGGGGCCCTCAGCCCCAGCATTTT. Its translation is CASSFGRGPQPQHF.

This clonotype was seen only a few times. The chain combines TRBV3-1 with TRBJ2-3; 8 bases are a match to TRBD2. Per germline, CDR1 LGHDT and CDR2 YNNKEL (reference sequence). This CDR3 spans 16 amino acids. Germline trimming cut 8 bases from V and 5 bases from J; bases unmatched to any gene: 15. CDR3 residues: CASSLTPAGVEDTQYF. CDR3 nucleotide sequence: TGTGCCAGCTCCCTCACTCCAGCGGGAGTCGAAGATACGCAGTATTTT.

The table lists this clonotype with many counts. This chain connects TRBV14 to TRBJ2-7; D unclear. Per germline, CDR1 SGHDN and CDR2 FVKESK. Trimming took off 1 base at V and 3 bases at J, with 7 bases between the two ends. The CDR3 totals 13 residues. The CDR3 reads CASSQVSYYEQYF. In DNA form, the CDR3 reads TGTGCCAGCAGCCAAGTCAGCTACTACGAGCAGTACTTC. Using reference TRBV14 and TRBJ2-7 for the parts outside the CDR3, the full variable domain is EAGVTQFPSHSVIEKGQTVTLRCDPISGHDNLYWYRRVMGKEIKFLLHFVKESKQDESGMPNNRFLAERTGGTYSTLKVQPAELEDSGVYFCASSQVSYYEQYFGPGTRLTVT.

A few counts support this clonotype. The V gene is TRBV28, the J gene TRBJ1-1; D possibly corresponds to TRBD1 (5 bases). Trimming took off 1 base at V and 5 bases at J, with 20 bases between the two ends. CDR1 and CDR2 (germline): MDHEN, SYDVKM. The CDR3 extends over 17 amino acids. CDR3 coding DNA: TGTGCCAGCAGTTTATTCCCGCCAACAGGCTGGGGGACTGAAGCTTTCTTT. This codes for CASSLFPPTGWGTEAFF.

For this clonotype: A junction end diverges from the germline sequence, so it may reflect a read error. CDR3 DNA sequence: TGCAGTGATAGAGATGGGGTTAGAGTTAACGAGCAGTACTTC. As protein: CSDRDGVRVNEQYF. The chain couples TRBV20-1 to TRBJ2-7; D unclear. There are 14 residues in the CDR3. Germline CDR1 DFQATT, CDR2 SNEGSKA (reference sequence).